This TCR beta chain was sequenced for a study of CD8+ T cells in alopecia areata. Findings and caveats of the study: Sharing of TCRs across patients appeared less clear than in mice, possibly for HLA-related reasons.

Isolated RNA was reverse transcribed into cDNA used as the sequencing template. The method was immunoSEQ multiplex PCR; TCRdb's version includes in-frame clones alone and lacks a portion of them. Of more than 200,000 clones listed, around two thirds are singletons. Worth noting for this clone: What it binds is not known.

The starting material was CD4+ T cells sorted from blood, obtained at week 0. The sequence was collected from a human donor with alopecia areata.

The CDR3 sequence: CASSTDFEQPQHF. The DNA for the CDR3 is TGTGCCAGCAGCACGGACTTCGAGCAGCCCCAGCATTTT. V and J are TRBV7-9 and TRBJ1-5; no firm D call. Per the germline V gene, CDR1 is SEHNR and CDR2 is FQNEAQ (reference sequence). V was shortened by 5 bases and J by 7 bases, with 12 bases between the two germline ends. The CDR3 sequence is 13 residues long.